The 6 T cell receptor beta chains listed next were all sequenced from one sample in a study of breast tumors, draining lymph nodes, adjacent tissues. Using its own MiXCR run on the multiplex PCR reads, TCRdb lists one record per CDR3 protein. The sample shows approximately 40,000 distinct CDR3 sequences, roughly 36% of them seen only once. Sequencing was performed on breast tumor tissue. The receptors originated from a female donor with breast cancer. Some clones in this sample may be carry-over from other donors' samples.

This clonotype has a count of ten or more. This chain joins TRBV6-1 and TRBJ2-7, with TRBD2 matching over 7 bases. CDR1 is MNHNS and CDR2 is SASEGT in the germline V gene. With 2 bases clipped from V and 0 bases from J, the junction kept 4 bases outside the gene matches. The CDR3 consists of 15 residues. This CDR3 is CASSEQGGSSYEQYF. DNA of the CDR3: TGTGCCAGCAGTGAACAGGGCGGGAGCTCCTACGAGCAGTACTTC.

This clonotype appeared a few times. The V and J genes are TRBV7-2 and TRBJ2-5, with 8 bases identical to TRBD2. Looked up from germline, CDR1 is SGHTA and CDR2 is FQGNSA. Germline trimming cut 8 bases from V and 0 bases from J; bases unmatched to any gene: 8. This CDR3 is built from 15 residues. CDR3 coding DNA: TGTGCCAGCGTCTTTGCGGGAGGACACCAAGAGACCCAGTACTTC. Translated, it gives CASVFAGGHQETQYF.

The gene calls are TRBV3-1 and TRBJ1-6; D not resolved. The CDR3 runs 17 residues. From germline, CDR1 is LGHDT and CDR2 YNNKEL (reference sequence). Between the trimmed V and J ends, which lost 0 bases and 6 bases, there was a span of 15 bases. The CDR3 nucleotides read TGTGCCAGCAGCCAAGAACCATCCTCACGCGCTAATTCACCCCTCCACTTT. This gives the protein CASSQEPSSRANSPLHF. Based on the CDR3 plus reference TRBV3-1 and TRBJ1-6, the full variable domain is DTAVSQTPKYLVTQMGNDKSIKCEQNLGHDTMYWYKQDSKKFLKIMFSYNNKELIINETVPNRFSPKSPDKAHLNLHINSLELGDSAVYFCASSQEPSSRANSPLHFGNGTRLTVT.

The chain uses TRBV2 and TRBJ2-3; 8 bases match TRBD1. V was clipped by 3 bases and J by 0 bases; unmatched bases: 5. This CDR3 contains 16 residues. The germline CDR1 and CDR2 sequences are SNHLY and FYNNEI. CDR3 loop: CASSDWTGTSTDTQYF. The CDR3 DNA follows: TGTGCCAGCAGTGATTGGACAGGGACTAGCACAGATACGCAGTATTTT.

This clonotype was counted at least ten times. The chain combines TRBV6-5 with TRBJ2-7; no reliable D call. This CDR3 comprises 14 residues. Germline V gene data show CDR1 as MNHEY and CDR2 as SVGAGI. V was clipped by 6 bases and J by 4 bases, with 16 bases between them. The CDR3 loop reads CASSQGRHIYEQYF. The CDR3 nucleotides read TGTGCCAGCAGCCAAGGACGTCATATTTACGAGCAGTACTTC.

The table lists this clonotype with a count of one. In DNA, the CDR3 is TGCAGTGCTAGACCGGGCGGGGGATATAATTCACCCCTCCACTTT. Amino acids: CSARPGGGYNSPLHF. The chain recombines TRBV20-1 with TRBJ1-6, with D possibly being TRBD1 (5 bases). The CDR3 is 15 residues long. Trimming took off 2 bases at V and 4 bases at J, with 12 bases between the two ends. Germline assignment: CDR1 DFQATT and CDR2 SNEGSKA (reference sequence).